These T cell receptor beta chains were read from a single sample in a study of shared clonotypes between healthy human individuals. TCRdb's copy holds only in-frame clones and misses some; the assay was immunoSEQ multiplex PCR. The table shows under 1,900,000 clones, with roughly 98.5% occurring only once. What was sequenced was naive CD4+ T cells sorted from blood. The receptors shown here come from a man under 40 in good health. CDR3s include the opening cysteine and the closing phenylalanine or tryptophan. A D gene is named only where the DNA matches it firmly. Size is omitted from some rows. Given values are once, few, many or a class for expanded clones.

CDR3 DNA: TGTGCCAGCTCACCCAGGGGGATGGGAGAGACCCAGTACTTC
CDR3 protein: CASSPRGMGETQYF
clone size: NA
D gene: TRBD1
J gene: TRBJ2-5
V gene: TRBV18

CDR3 DNA: TGTGCCAGCTCTCCCTTGGGCGGGAACACAGATACGCAGTATTTT
CDR3 protein: CASSPLGGNTDTQYF
clone size: NA
D gene: NA
J gene: TRBJ2-3
V gene: TRBV18

CDR3 DNA: TGTGCCAGCAGTGAAGGCGGGGCCCAAGCGCAGTATTTT
CDR3 protein: CASSEGGAQAQYF
clone size: NA
D gene: NA
J gene: TRBJ2-3
V gene: TRBV6-4

CDR3 DNA: TGTGCCAGCAGCTTAGACGGACCCGGGGAACGCAATCAGCCCCAGCATTTT
CDR3 protein: CASSLDGPGERNQPQHF
clone size: once
D gene: NA
J gene: TRBJ1-5
V gene: TRBV7-9

CDR3 DNA: TGTGCCAGTAGTCTGAACAGGGCCGGTAATGAAAAACTGTTTTTT
CDR3 protein: CASSLNRAGNEKLFF
clone size: NA
D gene: NA
J gene: TRBJ1-4
V gene: TRBV19

CDR3 DNA: TGTGCCAGCAGCTTGGATACAGGGCTTGCGCAGTACTTC
CDR3 protein: CASSLDTGLAQYF
clone size: once
D gene: NA
J gene: TRBJ2-7
V gene: TRBV5-6

CDR3 DNA: TGTGCCAGCAGCGTTCTAGGACAGGGAGGAAACACCATATATTTT
CDR3 protein: CASSVLGQGGNTIYF
clone size: NA
D gene: TRBD1
J gene: TRBJ1-3
V gene: TRBV9

CDR3 DNA: TGTGCCAGCAGCTCCTCGTCCGGCCGGGACAGGATTGGCGAGCAGTACTTC
CDR3 protein: CASSSSSGRDRIGEQYF
clone size: NA
D gene: TRBD1
J gene: TRBJ2-7
V gene: TRBV7-2

CDR3 DNA: TGTGCCAGCAGCGTCCGGACAGGGAGTTCGTCCGGGGAGCTGTTTTTT
CDR3 protein: CASSVRTGSSSGELFF
clone size: NA
D gene: TRBD1
J gene: TRBJ2-2
V gene: TRBV9

CDR3 DNA: TGTGCCAGCAGCTCTGGCCTAGACAGGGGATCCACTGAAGCTTTCTTT
CDR3 protein: CASSSGLDRGSTEAFF
clone size: NA
D gene: TRBD1
J gene: TRBJ1-1
V gene: TRBV5-8

CDR3 DNA: TGTGCCAGTACCTCCGGGACTAGCGGGAGTGATGAGCAGTTCTTC
CDR3 protein: CASTSGTSGSDEQFF
clone size: NA
D gene: TRBD2
J gene: TRBJ2-1
V gene: TRBV19

CDR3 DNA: TGTGCCAGCTCAGCGGACAGGGAACAGCCCCAGCATTTT
CDR3 protein: CASSADREQPQHF
clone size: NA
D gene: TRBD1
J gene: TRBJ1-5
V gene: TRBV18

CDR3 DNA: TGCGCCAGCAGCCAAGTTGTCGCCAGCTATACTAACTATGGCTACACCTTC
CDR3 protein: CASSQVVASYTNYGYTF
clone size: NA
D gene: NA
J gene: TRBJ1-2
V gene: TRBV4-3

CDR3 DNA: TGTGCCAGCTCACCGACAGGCCCAGGGTCATATCAGCCCCAGCATTTT
CDR3 protein: CASSPTGPGSYQPQHF
clone size: NA
D gene: NA
J gene: TRBJ1-5
V gene: TRBV18

CDR3 DNA: TGTGCCAGCAGTCCCGACAGTCGATCTGGCTACACCTTC
CDR3 protein: CASSPDSRSGYTF
clone size: once
D gene: NA
J gene: TRBJ1-2
V gene: TRBV2

CDR3 DNA: TGTGCCAGCAGCCAAGAATGGAGACAGGGCGGTTATGGCTACACCTTC
CDR3 protein: CASSQEWRQGGYGYTF
clone size: NA
D gene: TRBD1
J gene: TRBJ1-2
V gene: TRBV4-2

CDR3 DNA: TGTGCCAGCAGCTTGTGGGCCTCCGGAAACTCTGGAAACACCATATATTTT
CDR3 protein: CASSLWASGNSGNTIYF
clone size: once
D gene: NA
J gene: TRBJ1-3
V gene: TRBV11-2

CDR3 DNA: TGTGCCAGCAGCTTGGGAACCGGGACAGGGAATTACAATGAGCAGTTCTTC
CDR3 protein: CASSLGTGTGNYNEQFF
clone size: NA
D gene: TRBD1
J gene: TRBJ2-1
V gene: TRBV5-4

CDR3 DNA: TGTGCCAGCAGCTTAGTTAGTCGGATAGCGGGAGGGCTTCAAGAGACCCAGTACTTC
CDR3 protein: CASSLVSRIAGGLQETQYF
clone size: NA
D gene: TRBD2
J gene: TRBJ2-5
V gene: TRBV13

CDR3 DNA: TGTGCCAGCGGGTCTAGCGGGAGATCTTACGAGCAGTACTTC
CDR3 protein: CASGSSGRSYEQYF
clone size: NA
D gene: TRBD2
J gene: TRBJ2-7
V gene: TRBV11-2

CDR3 DNA: TGTGCCAGCCCGATAGACAGCAACTATGGCTACACCTTC
CDR3 protein: CASPIDSNYGYTF
clone size: NA
D gene: NA
J gene: TRBJ1-2
V gene: TRBV2

CDR3 DNA: TGCGCCAGCAGTGAGAAAGGGTTTCAGCCCCAGCATTTT
CDR3 protein: CASSEKGFQPQHF
clone size: NA
D gene: NA
J gene: TRBJ1-5
V gene: TRBV10-1

CDR3 DNA: TGTGCCACCAACGTGGGCAGCAACACCGGGGAGCTGTTTTTT
CDR3 protein: CATNVGSNTGELFF
clone size: NA
D gene: NA
J gene: TRBJ2-2
V gene: TRBV6-1

CDR3 DNA: TGTGCCAGTAGCCCGAGCGGGATCGTATACAATGAGCAGTTCTTC
CDR3 protein: CASSPSGIVYNEQFF
clone size: once
D gene: TRBD2
J gene: TRBJ2-1
V gene: TRBV19

CDR3 DNA: TGTGCCAGCAAGCAGGACGGCCAAGAGACCCAGTACTTC
CDR3 protein: CASKQDGQETQYF
clone size: NA
D gene: NA
J gene: TRBJ2-5
V gene: TRBV2

CDR3 DNA: TGCGCCAGCAACCAAGGAGGGGGGGTAGATACGCAGTATTTT
CDR3 protein: CASNQGGGVDTQYF
clone size: once
D gene: NA
J gene: TRBJ2-3
V gene: TRBV5-1

CDR3 DNA: TGCGCCAGCAGCCAAGGGCTTAGCGGGAGGGTTCACAATGAGCAGTTCTTC
CDR3 protein: CASSQGLSGRVHNEQFF
clone size: NA
D gene: TRBD2
J gene: TRBJ2-1
V gene: TRBV4-3

CDR3 DNA: TGTGCCAGCAGCTTAGGACTAGCGGATGTCAATGAGCAGTTCTTC
CDR3 protein: CASSLGLADVNEQFF
clone size: NA
D gene: TRBD2
J gene: TRBJ2-1
V gene: TRBV7-8

CDR3 DNA: TGTGCCTGGAGTATCGGCTCCTACGAGCAGTACTTC
CDR3 protein: CAWSIGSYEQYF
clone size: NA
D gene: NA
J gene: TRBJ2-7
V gene: TRBV30

CDR3 DNA: TGCGCCAGCAGGCAGGTCTACGAGCAGTACTTC
CDR3 protein: CASRQVYEQYF
clone size: NA
D gene: NA
J gene: TRBJ2-7
V gene: TRBV10-2

CDR3 DNA: TGTGCCAGCTCACCAACTCTAGGCACAGATACGCAGTATTTT
CDR3 protein: CASSPTLGTDTQYF
clone size: NA
D gene: NA
J gene: TRBJ2-3
V gene: TRBV18

CDR3 DNA: TGTGCCAGCAGTTCCGCTCCCCCCTCCGCCACCGGGGAGCTGTTTTTT
CDR3 protein: CASSSAPPSATGELFF
clone size: NA
D gene: NA
J gene: TRBJ2-2
V gene: TRBV28

CDR3 DNA: TGCGCCGGAGGCGAGCAGTACTTC
CDR3 protein: CAGGEQYF
clone size: NA
D gene: NA
J gene: TRBJ2-7
V gene: TRBV5-1

CDR3 DNA: TGTGCCAGCAGCGTACAGGGCAGGGCCGGGGAGCTGTTTTTT
CDR3 protein: CASSVQGRAGELFF
clone size: NA
D gene: NA
J gene: TRBJ2-2
V gene: TRBV9

CDR3 DNA: TGCGCCAGCAGCTTGAGTAGCGGGCCATTCGAGCAGTACTTC
CDR3 protein: CASSLSSGPFEQYF
clone size: NA
D gene: TRBD2
J gene: TRBJ2-7
V gene: TRBV5-1

CDR3 DNA: TGTGCCAGCAGTTTAAGGGGCGAAACCCAGTACTTC
CDR3 protein: CASSLRGETQYF
clone size: once
D gene: NA
J gene: TRBJ2-5
V gene: TRBV28

CDR3 DNA: TGTGCCAGCAGTTTGACAGGGGATGATAACATTCAGTACTTC
CDR3 protein: CASSLTGDDNIQYF
clone size: NA
D gene: TRBD1
J gene: TRBJ2-4
V gene: TRBV6-5

CDR3 DNA: TGTGCCAGCAGCTCATTCGGACTAGCGGGGCGCACAGATACGCAGTATTTT
CDR3 protein: CASSSFGLAGRTDTQYF
clone size: NA
D gene: TRBD2
J gene: TRBJ2-3
V gene: TRBV11-2

CDR3 DNA: TGTGCCAGCTCACCAGAAACTGGAAACACCATATATTTT
CDR3 protein: CASSPETGNTIYF
clone size: NA
D gene: NA
J gene: TRBJ1-3
V gene: TRBV18

CDR3 DNA: TGTGCCAGCAGCTTGGGAAGGTACGAGCAGTACTTC
CDR3 protein: CASSLGRYEQYF
clone size: NA
D gene: NA
J gene: TRBJ2-7
V gene: TRBV28

CDR3 DNA: TGTGCCAGCAGTCGGGGGCCCATCGGGGAGCTGTTTTTT
CDR3 protein: CASSRGPIGELFF
clone size: NA
D gene: NA
J gene: TRBJ2-2
V gene: TRBV7-3

CDR3 DNA: TGTGCCAGCAGCATGGGGACAGGTGTTAGCACAGATACGCAGTATTTT
CDR3 protein: CASSMGTGVSTDTQYF
clone size: NA
D gene: TRBD1
J gene: TRBJ2-3
V gene: TRBV7-6

CDR3 DNA: TGTGCCAGCAGCTTAGGGACAGCCACAGATACGCAGTATTTT
CDR3 protein: CASSLGTATDTQYF
clone size: NA
D gene: NA
J gene: TRBJ2-3
V gene: TRBV11-3

CDR3 DNA: TGCGCCAGCAGCTTGAGACCGTTGGCGGAAAAACTGTTTTTT
CDR3 protein: CASSLRPLAEKLFF
clone size: NA
D gene: NA
J gene: TRBJ1-4
V gene: TRBV5-1